This note documents a single T cell receptor beta chain sequence. This CDR3 has 14 residues. Germline CDR1 SNHLY, CDR2 FYNNEI. V lost 7 bases to trimming and J lost 2 bases; unmatched junction nucleotides: 5. This sample is part of a study of blood T cell repertoires in COVID-19. Overall study context: Specimens from acute and convalescent COVID-19 originated in the United States, Italy and Spain. T cells, B-cell-depleted T cells, or PBMCs provided the cDNA or gDNA that served as material.

Original methodology: Estimates of nucleated cell counts were drawn from the amplification of reference gene primers. The table came from immunoSEQ multiplex PCR; TCRdb's copy has only in-frame clones and leaves some out. D and trimming were read from the DNA, whereas the V and J calls and clone size are those reported in that table. The profile shows some 110,000 clones, roughly 90% of them singletons. The TCR was taken from a human donor in a cohort sampled during active COVID-19. Sequences were obtained from peripheral blood. The rearrangement joins TRBV2 to TRBJ2-7; 10 bases align to TRBD1. The CDR3 protein is CASNGQGVTYEQYF. CDR3 sequence (DNA): TGTGCCAGCAACGGACAGGGGGTAACCTACGAGCAGTACTTC.